Sequencing of this T cell receptor (beta chain) was carried out in a study of T-cell reconstitution after alpha-beta-depleted transplantation in children. Worth noting for this clonotype: Its cognate antigen is unknown. Just one base apart from a much larger clone, this may be a read error.

Germline-derived CDR1 and CDR2 are MNHEY and SMNVEV (reference sequence). The V end lost 2 bases, the J end lost 3 bases, and 5 bases lay between the germline ends. The CDR3 spans 13 residues. The study's findings and limits: By about two months after transplant, alpha-beta T cells reportedly arose from several hundred graft clones that had expanded. Surviving recipient cells, namely T cells and thymic progenitors, were the source of high day-60 TCRbeta diversity in some patients. Newly generated T cells supplied most T-cell counts and diversity one year post-transplant.

Unique molecular identifiers featured in how the TCRbeta library was prepared. TCRdb re-called the PCR reads with MiXCR, one entry per CDR3 protein. The sample gives over 450,000 distinct CDR3 sequences, roughly a tenth of which show up once; roughly 2.1% is in the top ten. Sequences were derived from PBMCs, sampled before TCRalphabeta/CD19-depleted stem cell transplant. The receptor was derived from a child aged 2-9 years with inherited bone marrow failure, due to receive a stem cell transplant. The chain links TRBV27 to TRBJ1-3; perhaps TRBD1 as D (5 bases). Written as DNA, the CDR3 is TGTGCCAGCAGTTTAAGGGGTGGAAACACCATATATTTT. It codes for CASSLRGGNTIYF.